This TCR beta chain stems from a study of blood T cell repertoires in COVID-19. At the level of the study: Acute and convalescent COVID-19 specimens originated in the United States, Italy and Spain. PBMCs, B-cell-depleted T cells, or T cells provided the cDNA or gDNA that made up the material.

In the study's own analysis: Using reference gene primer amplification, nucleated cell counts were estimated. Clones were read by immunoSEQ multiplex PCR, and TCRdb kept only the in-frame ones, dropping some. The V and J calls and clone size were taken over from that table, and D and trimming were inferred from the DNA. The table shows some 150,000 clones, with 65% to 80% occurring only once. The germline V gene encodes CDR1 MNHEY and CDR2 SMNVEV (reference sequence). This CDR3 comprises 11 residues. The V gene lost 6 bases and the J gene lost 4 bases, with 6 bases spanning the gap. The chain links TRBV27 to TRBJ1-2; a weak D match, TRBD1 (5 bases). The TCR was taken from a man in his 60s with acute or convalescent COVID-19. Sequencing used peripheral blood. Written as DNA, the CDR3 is TGTGCCAGCAGGGGGGGCTATGGCTACACCTTC. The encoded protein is CASRGGYGYTF.